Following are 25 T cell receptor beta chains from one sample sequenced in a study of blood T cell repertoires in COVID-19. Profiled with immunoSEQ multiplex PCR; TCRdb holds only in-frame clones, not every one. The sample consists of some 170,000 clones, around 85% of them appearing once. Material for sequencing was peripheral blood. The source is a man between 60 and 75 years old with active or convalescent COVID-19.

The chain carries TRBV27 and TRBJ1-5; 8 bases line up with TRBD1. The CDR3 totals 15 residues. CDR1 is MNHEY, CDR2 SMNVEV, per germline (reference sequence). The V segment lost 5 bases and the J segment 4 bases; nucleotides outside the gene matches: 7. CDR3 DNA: TGTGCCAGCAGTCGGACAGGGCCAAGGAATCAGCCCCAGCATTTT. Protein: CASSRTGPRNQPQHF.

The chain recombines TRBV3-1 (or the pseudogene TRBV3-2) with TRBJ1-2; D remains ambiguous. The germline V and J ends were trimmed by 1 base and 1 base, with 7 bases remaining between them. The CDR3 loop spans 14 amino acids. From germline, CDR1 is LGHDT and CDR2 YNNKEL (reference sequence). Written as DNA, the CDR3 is TGTGCCAGCAGCCAAGCGAACGGTAACTATGGCTACACCTTC. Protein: CASSQANGNYGYTF.

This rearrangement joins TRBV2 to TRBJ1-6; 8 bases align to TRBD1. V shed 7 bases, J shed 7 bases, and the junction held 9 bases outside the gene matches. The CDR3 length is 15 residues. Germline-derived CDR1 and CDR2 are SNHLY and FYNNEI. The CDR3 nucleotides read TGTGCCAGCAACGCGGACAGGGTCGGGAATTCACCCCTCCACTTT. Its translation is CASNADRVGNSPLHF. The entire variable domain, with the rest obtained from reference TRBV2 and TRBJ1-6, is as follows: EPEVTQTPSHQVTQMGQEVILRCVPISNHLYFYWYRQILGQKVEFLVSFYNNEISEKSEIFDDQFSVERPDGSNFTLKIRSTKLEDSAMYFCASNADRVGNSPLHFGNGTRLTVT.

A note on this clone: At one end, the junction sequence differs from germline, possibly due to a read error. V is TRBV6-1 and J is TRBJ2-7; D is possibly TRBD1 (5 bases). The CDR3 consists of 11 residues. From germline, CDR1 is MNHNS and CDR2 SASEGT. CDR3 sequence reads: CASSEVGAEEF. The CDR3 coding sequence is TGTGCCAGCAGTGAAGTAGGGGCCGAGGAGTTC.

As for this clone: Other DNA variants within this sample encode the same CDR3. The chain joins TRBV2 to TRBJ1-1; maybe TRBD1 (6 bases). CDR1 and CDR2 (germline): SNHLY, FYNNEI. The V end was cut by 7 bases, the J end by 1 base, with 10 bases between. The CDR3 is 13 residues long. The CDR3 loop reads CASNPQGNTEAFF. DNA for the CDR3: TGTGCCAGCAATCCACAGGGGAACACTGAAGCTTTCTTT.

The CDR3 here is CASSQRKGLAGADTQYF. The CDR3, as DNA: TGTGCCAGCAGCCAGAGAAAGGGACTAGCGGGAGCAGATACGCAGTATTTT. The chain carries TRBV3-1 (or the pseudogene TRBV3-2) and TRBJ2-3; 14 bases align to TRBD2. The length of the CDR3 is 17 residues. CDR1 and CDR2 (germline): LGHDT, YNNKEL (reference sequence). After removal of 3 bases from V and 4 bases from J, the junction contained 6 bases not matched to a gene.

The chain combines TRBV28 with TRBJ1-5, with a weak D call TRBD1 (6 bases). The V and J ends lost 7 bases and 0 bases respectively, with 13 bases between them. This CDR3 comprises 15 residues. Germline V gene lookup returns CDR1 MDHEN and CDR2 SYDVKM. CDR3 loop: CASTSTGNSNQPQHF. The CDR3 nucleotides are TGTGCCAGCACCTCGACAGGCAATAGCAATCAGCCCCAGCATTTT.

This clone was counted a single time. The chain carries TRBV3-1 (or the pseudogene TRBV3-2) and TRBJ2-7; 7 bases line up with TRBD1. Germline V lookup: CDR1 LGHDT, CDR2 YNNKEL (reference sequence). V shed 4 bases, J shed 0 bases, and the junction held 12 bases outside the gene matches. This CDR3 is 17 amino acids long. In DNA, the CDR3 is TGTGCCAGCAGCCTCGGCGCCCGGGACAGAAGCTCCTACGAGCAGTACTTC. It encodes CASSLGARDRSSYEQYF.

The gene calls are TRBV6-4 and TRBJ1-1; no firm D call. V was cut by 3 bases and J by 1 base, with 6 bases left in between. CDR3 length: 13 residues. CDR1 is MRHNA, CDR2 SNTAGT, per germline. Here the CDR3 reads CASSESQNTEAFF. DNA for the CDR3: TGTGCCAGCAGTGAATCCCAGAACACTGAAGCTTTCTTT.

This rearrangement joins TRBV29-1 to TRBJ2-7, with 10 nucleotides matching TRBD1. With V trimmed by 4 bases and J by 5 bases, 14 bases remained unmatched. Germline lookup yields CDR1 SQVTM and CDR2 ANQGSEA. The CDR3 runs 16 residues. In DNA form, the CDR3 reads TGCAGCGTTGGCAATCGGGGGACAGGGGTTCGGAACGAGCAGTACTTC. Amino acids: CSVGNRGTGVRNEQYF.

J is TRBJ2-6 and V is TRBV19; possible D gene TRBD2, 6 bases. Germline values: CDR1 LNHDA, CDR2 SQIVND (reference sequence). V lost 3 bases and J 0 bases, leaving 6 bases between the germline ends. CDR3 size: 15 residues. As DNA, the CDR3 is TGTGCCAGTAGTATCGGGGGCTCTGGGGCCAACGTCCTGACTTTC. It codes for CASSIGGSGANVLTF.

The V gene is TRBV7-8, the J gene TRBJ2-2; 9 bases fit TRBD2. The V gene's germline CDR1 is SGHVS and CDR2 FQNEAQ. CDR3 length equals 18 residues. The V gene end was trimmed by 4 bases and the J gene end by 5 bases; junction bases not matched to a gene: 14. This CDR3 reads CASSSLPSGGGATGELFF. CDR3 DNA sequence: TGTGCCAGCAGCTCCCTACCCTCGGGCGGGGGGGCGACCGGGGAGCTGTTTTTT.

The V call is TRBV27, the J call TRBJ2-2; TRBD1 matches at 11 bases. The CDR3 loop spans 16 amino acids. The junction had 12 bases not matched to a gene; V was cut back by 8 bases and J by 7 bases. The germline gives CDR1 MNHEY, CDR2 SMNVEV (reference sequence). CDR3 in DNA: TGTGCCAGCCCAGAACCGGGACAGGGGGTCCTCGGGGAGCTGTTTTTT. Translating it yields CASPEPGQGVLGELFF.

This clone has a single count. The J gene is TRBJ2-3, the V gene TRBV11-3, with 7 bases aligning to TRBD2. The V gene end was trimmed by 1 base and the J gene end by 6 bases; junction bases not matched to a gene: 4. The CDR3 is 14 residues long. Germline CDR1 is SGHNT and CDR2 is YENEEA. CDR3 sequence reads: CASSLGLAADTQYF. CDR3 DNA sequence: TGTGCCAGCAGCTTAGGGCTAGCGGCCGATACGCAGTATTTT.

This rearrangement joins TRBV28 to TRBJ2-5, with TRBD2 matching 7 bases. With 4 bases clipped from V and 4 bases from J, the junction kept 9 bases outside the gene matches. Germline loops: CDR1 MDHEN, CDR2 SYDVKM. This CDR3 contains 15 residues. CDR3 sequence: CASSSGEGLRETQYF. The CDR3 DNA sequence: TGTGCCAGCAGTTCCGGGGAGGGCCTGAGAGAGACCCAGTACTTC.

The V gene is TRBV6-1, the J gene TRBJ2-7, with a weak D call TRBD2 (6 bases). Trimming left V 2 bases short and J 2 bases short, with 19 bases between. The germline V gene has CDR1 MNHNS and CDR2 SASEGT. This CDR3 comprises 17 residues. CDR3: CASSEPPGGFLAYEQYF. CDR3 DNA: TGTGCCAGCAGTGAACCCCCAGGAGGGTTTCTCGCCTACGAGCAGTACTTC.

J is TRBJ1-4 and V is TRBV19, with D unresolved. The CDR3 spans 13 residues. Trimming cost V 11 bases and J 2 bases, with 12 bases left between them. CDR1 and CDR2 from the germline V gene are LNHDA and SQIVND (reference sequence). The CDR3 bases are TGTGCCTCGACGGGGTCCACTAATGAAAAACTGTTTTTT. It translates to CASTGSTNEKLFF. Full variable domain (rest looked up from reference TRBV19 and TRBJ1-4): DGGITQSPKYLFRKEGQNVTLSCEQNLNHDAMYWYRQDPGQGLRLIYYSQIVNDFQKGDIAEGYSVSREKKESFPLTVTSAQKNPTAFYLCASTGSTNEKLFFGSGTQLSVL.

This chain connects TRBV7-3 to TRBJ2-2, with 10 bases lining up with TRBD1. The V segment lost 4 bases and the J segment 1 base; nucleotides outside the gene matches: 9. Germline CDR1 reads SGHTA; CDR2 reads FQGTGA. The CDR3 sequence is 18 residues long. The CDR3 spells CASSSPNRDRGNTGELFF. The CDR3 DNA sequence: TGTGCCAGCAGCTCCCCAAACAGGGACAGGGGGAACACCGGGGAGCTGTTTTTT.

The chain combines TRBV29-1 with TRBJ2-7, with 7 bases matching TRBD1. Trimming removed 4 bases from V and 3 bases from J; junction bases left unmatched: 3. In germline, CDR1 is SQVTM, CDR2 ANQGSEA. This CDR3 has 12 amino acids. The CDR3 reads CSVVTGIYEQYF. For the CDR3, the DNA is TGCAGCGTTGTGACAGGGATCTACGAGCAGTACTTC.

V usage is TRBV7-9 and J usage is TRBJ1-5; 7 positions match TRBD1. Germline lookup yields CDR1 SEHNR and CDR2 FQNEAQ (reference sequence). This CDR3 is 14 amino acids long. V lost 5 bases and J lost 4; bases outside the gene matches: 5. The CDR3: CASSLGQQNQPQHF. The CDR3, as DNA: TGTGCCAGCAGCCTGGGACAGCAGAATCAGCCCCAGCATTTT.

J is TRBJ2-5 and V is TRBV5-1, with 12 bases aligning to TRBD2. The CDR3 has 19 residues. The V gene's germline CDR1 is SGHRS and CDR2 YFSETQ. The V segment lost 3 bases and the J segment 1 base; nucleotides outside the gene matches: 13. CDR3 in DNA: TGCGCCAGCAGCTGGGACTTGACTAGCGGGAGTATCAGCCAAGAGACCCAGTACTTC. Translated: CASSWDLTSGSISQETQYF.

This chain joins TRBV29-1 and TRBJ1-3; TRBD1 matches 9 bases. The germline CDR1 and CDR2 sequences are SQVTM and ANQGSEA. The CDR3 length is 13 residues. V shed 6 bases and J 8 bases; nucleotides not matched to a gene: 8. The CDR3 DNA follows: TGCAGCGTGGCGGACAGGGGAATGGACACCATATATTTT. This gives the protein CSVADRGMDTIYF. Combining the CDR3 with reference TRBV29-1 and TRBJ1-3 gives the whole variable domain SAVISQKPSRDICQRGTSLTIQCQVDSQVTMMFWYRQQPGQSLTLIATANQGSEATYESGFVIDKFPISRPNLTFSTLTVSNMSPEDSSIYLCSVADRGMDTIYFGEGSWLTVV.

CDR3 residues: CASSYLEATGELFF. The DNA for the CDR3 is TGTGCCAGCTCATATCTCGAGGCCACCGGGGAGCTGTTTTTT. The chain couples TRBV18 to TRBJ2-2, with D unclear. This CDR3 has 14 residues. CDR1 KGHSH and CDR2 LQKENI come from the germline V gene. V was pared by 5 bases and J by 4 bases, with 11 bases between.

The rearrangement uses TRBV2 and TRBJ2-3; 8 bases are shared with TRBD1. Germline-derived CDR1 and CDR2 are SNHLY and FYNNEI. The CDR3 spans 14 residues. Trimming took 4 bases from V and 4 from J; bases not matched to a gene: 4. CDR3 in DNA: TGTGCCAGCAGTGGACAGGGGTTGCCAGATACGCAGTATTTT. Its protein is CASSGQGLPDTQYF.

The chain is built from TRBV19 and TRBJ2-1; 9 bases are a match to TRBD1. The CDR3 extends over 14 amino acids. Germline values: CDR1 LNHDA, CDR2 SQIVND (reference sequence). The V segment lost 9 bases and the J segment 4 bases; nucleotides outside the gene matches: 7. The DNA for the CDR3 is TGTGCCAGCAACTCCGGGACAGGGTACAATGAGCAGTTCTTC. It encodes CASNSGTGYNEQFF.